This T cell receptor (beta chain) came from a study of Ad26.COV2.S vaccination and SARS-CoV-2 variants. Looking at the study overall: Into the muscle, Ad26.COV2.S was dosed once or twice, 56 days apart. Study-level points and caveats: Ad26.COV2.S recipients had broader spike-specific TCRs (P = 0.0014). Responses of spike-specific T cells (both CD8+ and CD4+) reportedly showed substantial breadth after vaccination.

The treatment was: some 20 received Ad26.COV2.S at low or high dose, single or two shots; roughly 5 received placebo; per-sample allocation not given. Sampling happened 63 days after the first vaccine or placebo injection. Germline assignment: CDR1 MGHDK and CDR2 SYGVNS. The CDR3 runs 14 residues. V was clipped by 5 bases and J by 3 bases; unmatched bases: 3. TCRdb's copy holds only in-frame clones and misses some; the assay was immunoSEQ multiplex PCR. The table includes fewer than 500,000 clones, roughly 87% detected once. This clone has just one count. Its antigen is still unknown. This TCR was recovered from a person aged 18-65 years who received the Ad26.COV2.S COVID-19 vaccine or a placebo. The sample was peripheral blood, taken in a trial of Ad26.COV2.S vaccine versus placebo. V usage is TRBV25-1 and J usage is TRBJ2-1; 8 bases match TRBD2. The CDR3 DNA is TGTGCCAGCAGTAAGCGGGGGTTCTACAATGAGCAGTTCTTC. This encodes CASSKRGFYNEQFF.